Listed here are 18 T cell receptor beta chains from one sample, sequenced in a study of blood T cell repertoires in COVID-19. Clones were sequenced by immunoSEQ multiplex PCR, and TCRdb holds only the in-frame ones, with some missing. The sample gives 250,000 or so clones, approximately 90% of which show up once; 2% to 3% is in the top ten. The sequencing sample was made of PBMCs or T cells enriched from blood (not recorded which). These receptors were taken from a woman aged 30 to 39 with acute COVID-19.

This rearrangement joins TRBV10-2 to TRBJ1-3; D not resolved. This CDR3 has 16 amino acids. V was clipped by 1 base and J by 1 base, with 11 bases between them. CDR1 and CDR2 (germline): WSHSY, SAAADI. CDR3 protein: CASSEWQFLSGNTIYF. CDR3 DNA sequence: TGCGCCAGCAGTGAGTGGCAGTTCCTTTCTGGAAACACCATATATTTT.

This clone has only one observation. The DNA for the CDR3 is TGCGCCAGCAGCCGGGTTCGTAGCACAGATACGCAGTATTTT. Translating it yields CASSRVRSTDTQYF. The gene calls are TRBV5-1 and TRBJ2-3; D is unclear. The CDR3 loop spans 14 amino acids. Germline V gene data show CDR1 as SGHRS and CDR2 as YFSETQ. Trimming shortened V by 4 bases and J by 0 bases, and 9 bases separated the two germline ends.

The rearrangement uses TRBV3-1 (or the pseudogene TRBV3-2) and TRBJ1-1; tentatively, D is TRBD1 (6 bases). Germline CDR1 and CDR2: LGHDT and YNNKEL (reference sequence). V shed 1 base and J shed 6 bases, with 9 bases lying between them. This CDR3 comprises 13 residues. The CDR3 sequence is CASSQVGTPEAFF. DNA for the CDR3: TGTGCCAGCAGCCAAGTAGGGACACCTGAAGCTTTCTTT.

The J gene is TRBJ2-7, the V gene TRBV2, with unresolved D. V gave up 5 bases and J gave up 6 bases, with 14 bases separating them. Germline lookup yields CDR1 SNHLY and CDR2 FYNNEI. This CDR3 spans 13 amino acids. The CDR3 DNA is TGTGCCAGCAGTTCCGCAGGTTCAGGCGAGCAGTACTTC. Amino acids: CASSSAGSGEQYF.

This clone was found a few times. The chain links TRBV29-1 to TRBJ1-1; D is perhaps TRBD1 (5 bases). Between the trimmed V and J ends, which lost 8 bases and 1 base, there was a span of 11 bases. CDR1 SQVTM and CDR2 ANQGSEA come from the germline V gene. The CDR3 runs 12 residues. The CDR3, as DNA: TGCAGCTCGGGACGGGAGAACACTGAAGCTTTCTTT. Encoded protein: CSSGRENTEAFF.

The gene calls are TRBV10-3 and TRBJ1-4, with 8 positions matching TRBD1. Germline V gene lookup returns CDR1 ENHRY and CDR2 SYGVKD. Unmatched junction bases numbered 8, after V lost 0 bases and J lost 8 bases. This CDR3 is built from 16 residues. The CDR3: CAISESKSQGAEKLFF. DNA for the CDR3: TGTGCCATCAGTGAGTCGAAAAGCCAGGGGGCGGAAAAACTGTTTTTT.

J is TRBJ2-3 and V is TRBV14, with 9 nucleotides matching TRBD1. Per germline, CDR1 SGHDN and CDR2 FVKESK. The J segment lost 4 bases and the V segment lost 4 bases, leaving 6 bases of the junction unmatched. The CDR3 is made up of 15 amino acids. CDR3 DNA sequence: TGTGCCAGCAGCCTTCATACAGGGGGCGCAGATACGCAGTATTTT. Its translation: CASSLHTGGADTQYF.

This clone was seen more than once but under ten times. V usage is TRBV5-1 and J usage is TRBJ1-1; 10 nucleotides align to TRBD1. The CDR3 consists of 20 residues. The germline V gene has CDR1 SGHRS and CDR2 YFSETQ. V shed 0 bases and J 4 bases; nucleotides not matched to a gene: 18. The CDR3 nucleotides are TGCGCCAGCAGCTTGGGACAGGGGGCGTCAAGGGCCCTGAGGGCCACTGAAGCTTTCTTT. Residues: CASSLGQGASRALRATEAFF.

The chain links TRBV11-3 to TRBJ2-2; D may be TRBD2 (6 bases). V was pared by 5 bases and J by 0 bases, with 19 bases between. Germline V lookup: CDR1 SGHNT, CDR2 YENEEA. The CDR3 is 18 residues long. For the CDR3, the DNA is TGTGCCAGCAGCCCCGAGAGGGGAGGAAACGCGAACACCGGGGAGCTGTTTTTT. It is translated as CASSPERGGNANTGELFF.

The chain has TRBV20-1 and TRBJ2-3; D remains unclear. CDR3 length: 15 residues. CDR1 DFQATT and CDR2 SNEGSKA come from the germline V gene (reference sequence). V lost 3 bases and J lost 3, with 16 bases in between. The CDR3 DNA reads TGCAGTGCTAGTATCCCGGTGGAGAGGACAGATACGCAGTATTTT. Translation gives CSASIPVERTDTQYF.

The rearrangement links TRBV5-1 to TRBJ2-5; possibly TRBD2 for D (5 bases). The CDR3 loop spans 16 amino acids. CDR1 is SGHRS, CDR2 YFSETQ, per germline. V lost 0 bases and J lost 0, with 12 bases in between. The CDR3 DNA follows: TGCGCCAGCAGCTTGGCCGGGCTAGCCAACCAAGAGACCCAGTACTTC. Protein sequence: CASSLAGLANQETQYF.

J is TRBJ1-2 and V is TRBV19, with TRBD1 matching over 7 bases. Per the germline V gene, CDR1 is LNHDA and CDR2 is SQIVND (reference sequence). J gave up 4 bases and V 7 bases, and 12 bases lay outside the gene matches. This CDR3 is built from 15 residues. The CDR3 loop is CASTKIRAGGYGYTF. CDR3 in DNA: TGTGCCAGTACTAAGATCAGGGCAGGGGGCTATGGCTACACCTTC.

The chain combines TRBV10-2 with TRBJ2-1; the D gene is possibly TRBD2 (6 bases). Per germline, CDR1 WSHSY and CDR2 SAAADI. This CDR3 is built from 16 residues. The V end lost 8 bases, the J end lost 0 bases, and 17 bases lay between the germline ends. The CDR3 spells CASGLSGESSYNEQFF. CDR3 DNA sequence: TGCGCCAGCGGGTTGTCGGGGGAAAGCTCCTACAATGAGCAGTTCTTC.

The V call is TRBV27, the J call TRBJ1-5, with TRBD1 matching over 7 bases. The CDR3 has 17 residues. With 3 bases clipped from V and 0 bases from J, the junction kept 8 bases outside the gene matches. Germline CDR1 MNHEY, CDR2 SMNVEV (reference sequence). The CDR3 spells CASSLRGRPRSNQPQHF. The CDR3 bases are TGTGCCAGCAGTTTGAGGGGGCGCCCCCGTAGCAATCAGCCCCAGCATTTT.

The rearrangement joins TRBV15 to TRBJ1-5; 10 nucleotides match TRBD1. Germline V CDR1 and CDR2: LNHNV, YYDKDF (reference sequence). V lost 2 bases to trimming and J lost 6 bases; unmatched junction nucleotides: 7. This CDR3 spans 16 amino acids. The CDR3 DNA sequence: TGTGCCACCAGCAGATCCGGGACAGGGGCTTTTCAGCCCCAGCATTTT. Protein product: CATSRSGTGAFQPQHF.

The chain is built from TRBV19 and TRBJ2-2; 8 bases line up with TRBD2. CDR3 length: 15 amino acids. CDR1 is LNHDA and CDR2 is SQIVND in the germline V gene (reference sequence). Unmatched junction bases numbered 4, after V lost 3 bases and J lost 4 bases. CDR3 DNA: TGTGCCAGTAGTATTCCCGGGAGGGTCACCGGGGAGCTGTTTTTT. It specifies CASSIPGRVTGELFF.

V is TRBV27 and J is TRBJ2-4; maybe TRBD2 (6 bases). Trimming stripped 7 bases from V and 9 bases from J, with 19 bases between. The germline V gene has CDR1 MNHEY and CDR2 SMNVEV (reference sequence). The CDR3 has 14 amino acids. Here the CDR3 reads CASNSPREEGIQYF. The CDR3 DNA follows: TGTGCCAGCAACTCGCCCAGGGAGGAGGGCATTCAGTACTTC.

This clone has a single count. J is TRBJ1-2 and V is TRBV5-4; D gene uncertain. CDR1 and CDR2 from the germline V gene are SGHNT and YYREEE (reference sequence). This CDR3 spans 14 amino acids. V lost 0 bases to trimming and J lost 8 bases, with 14 bases between them. CDR3 sequence reads: CASSLAGEERGYTF. DNA of the CDR3: TGTGCCAGCAGCTTGGCCGGTGAGGAGAGAGGCTACACCTTC.